The entry below describes one T cell receptor (beta chain). Antigen unknown. Germline assignment: CDR1 SGHNT and CDR2 YYREEE (reference sequence). Trimming took 0 bases from V and 4 from J, leaving 1 base between them. The CDR3 is 11 residues long. The data stem from a study of T cell clonotyping in hematopoietic cell transplantation. Study findings and constraints: Higher Inverse Simpson Index values in graft donor and pretransplant recipient predicted broader posttransplant TCR diversity.

Sample time point: recipient sample about 28 days before transplant, after cytoreduction. This table comes from immunoSEQ multiplex PCR, and its TCRdb copy is limited to in-frame clones, with some not included. The table records about 43,000 clones, roughly 85% of them present only once. This specimen was peripheral blood mononuclear cells, taken before stem cell transplant. This receptor was identified in a man between 60 and 75 years old with acute myeloid leukemia. Some clones in this sample may be carry-over from other donors' samples. The gene calls are TRBV5-4 and TRBJ1-1; no clear D gene. The CDR3 DNA is TGTGCCAGCAGCTTGGCCACTGAAGCTTTCTTT. Translation gives CASSLATEAFF.